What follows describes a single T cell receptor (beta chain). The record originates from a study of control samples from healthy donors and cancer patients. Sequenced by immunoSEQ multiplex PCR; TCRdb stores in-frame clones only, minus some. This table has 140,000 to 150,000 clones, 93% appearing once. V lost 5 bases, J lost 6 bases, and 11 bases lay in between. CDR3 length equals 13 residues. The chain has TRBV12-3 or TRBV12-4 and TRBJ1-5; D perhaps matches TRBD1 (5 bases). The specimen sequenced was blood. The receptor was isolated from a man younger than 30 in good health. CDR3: CASSAGTPQPQHF. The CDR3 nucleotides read TGTGCCAGCAGTGCCGGGACTCCTCAGCCCCAGCATTTT.